The sample holds a few counts of the clone carrying this T cell receptor (beta chain). Each CDR3 protein is one row after TCRdb ran MiXCR on the RT-PCR reads. The top ten clones hold just over 3.5% of a sample with about 680,000 distinct CDR3 sequences, 11% to 15% of them seen once. This CDR3 region has 15 residues. In germline, CDR1 is MNHEY, CDR2 SVGAGI. V lost 1 base and J lost 4, with 11 bases in between. Sequencing was performed on memory CD4+ T cells from blood. The V gene is TRBV6-5, the J gene TRBJ1-3, with no clear D. This TCR was recovered from a female donor in good health, serving as a healthy control. This CDR3 is CASSYFSPAGNTIYF. CDR3 bases: TGTGCCAGCAGTTACTTCTCCCCAGCGGGAAACACCATATATTTT.